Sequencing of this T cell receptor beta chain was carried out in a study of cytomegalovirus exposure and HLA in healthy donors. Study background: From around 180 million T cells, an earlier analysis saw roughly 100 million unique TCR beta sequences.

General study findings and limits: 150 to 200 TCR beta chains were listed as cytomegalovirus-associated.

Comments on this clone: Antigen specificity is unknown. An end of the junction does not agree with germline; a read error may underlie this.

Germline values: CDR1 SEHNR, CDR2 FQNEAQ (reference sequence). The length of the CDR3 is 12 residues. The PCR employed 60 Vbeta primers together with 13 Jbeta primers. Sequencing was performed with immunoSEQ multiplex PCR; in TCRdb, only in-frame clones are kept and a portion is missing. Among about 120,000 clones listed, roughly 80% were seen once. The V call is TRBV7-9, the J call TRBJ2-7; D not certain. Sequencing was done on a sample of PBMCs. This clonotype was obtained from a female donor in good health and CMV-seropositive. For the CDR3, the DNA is TGTTCCAGCAGCTTCTCCGGCTACGAGCAGTACTTC. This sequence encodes CSSSFSGYEQYF.